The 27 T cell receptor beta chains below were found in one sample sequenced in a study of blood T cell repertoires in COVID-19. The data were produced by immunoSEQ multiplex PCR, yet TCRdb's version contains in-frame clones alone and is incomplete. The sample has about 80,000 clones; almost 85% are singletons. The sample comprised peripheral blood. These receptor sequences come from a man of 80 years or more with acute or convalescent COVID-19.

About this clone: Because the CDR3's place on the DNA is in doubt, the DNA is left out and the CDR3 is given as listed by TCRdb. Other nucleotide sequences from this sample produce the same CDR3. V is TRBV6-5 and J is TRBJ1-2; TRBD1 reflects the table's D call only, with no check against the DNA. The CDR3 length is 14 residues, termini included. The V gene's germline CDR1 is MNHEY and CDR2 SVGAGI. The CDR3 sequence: CASSSGQGLYGYTF.

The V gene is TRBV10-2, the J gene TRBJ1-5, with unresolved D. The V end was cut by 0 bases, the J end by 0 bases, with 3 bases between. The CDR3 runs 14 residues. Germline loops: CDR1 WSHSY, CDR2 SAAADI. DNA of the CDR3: TGCGCCAGCAGTGAGTCCGGTAGCAATCAGCCCCAGCATTTT. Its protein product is CASSESGSNQPQHF.

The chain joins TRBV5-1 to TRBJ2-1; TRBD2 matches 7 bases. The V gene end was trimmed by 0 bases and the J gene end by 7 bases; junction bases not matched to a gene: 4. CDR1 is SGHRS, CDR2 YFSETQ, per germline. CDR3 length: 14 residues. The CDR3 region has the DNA TGCGCCAGCAGCTTGGGACTAGCCTTGAATGAGCAGTTCTTC. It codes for CASSLGLALNEQFF.

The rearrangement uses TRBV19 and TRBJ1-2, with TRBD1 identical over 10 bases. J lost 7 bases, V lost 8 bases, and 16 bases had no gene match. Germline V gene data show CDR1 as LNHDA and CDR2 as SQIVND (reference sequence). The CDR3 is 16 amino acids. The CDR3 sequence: CASSGPRDRGGRGYTF. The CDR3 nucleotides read TGTGCCAGTTCTGGACCCCGGGACAGGGGAGGACGTGGCTACACCTTC.

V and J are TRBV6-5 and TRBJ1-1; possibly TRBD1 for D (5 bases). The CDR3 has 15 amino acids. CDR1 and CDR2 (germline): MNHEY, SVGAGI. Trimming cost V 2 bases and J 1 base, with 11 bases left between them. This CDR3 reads CASSYIGGTNTEAFF. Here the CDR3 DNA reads TGTGCCAGCAGTTACATTGGGGGGACGAACACTGAAGCTTTCTTT.

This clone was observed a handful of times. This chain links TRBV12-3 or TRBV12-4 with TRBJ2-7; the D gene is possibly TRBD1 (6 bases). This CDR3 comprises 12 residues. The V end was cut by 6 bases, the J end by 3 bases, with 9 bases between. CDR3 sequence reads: CASRIQGYEQYF. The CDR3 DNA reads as TGTGCCAGCAGGATACAGGGCTACGAGCAGTACTTC.

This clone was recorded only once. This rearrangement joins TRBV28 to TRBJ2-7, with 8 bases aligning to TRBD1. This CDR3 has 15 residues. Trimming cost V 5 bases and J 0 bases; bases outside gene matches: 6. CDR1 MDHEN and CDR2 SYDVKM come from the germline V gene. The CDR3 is CASSPSDRASYEQYF. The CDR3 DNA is TGTGCCAGCAGTCCATCGGACAGGGCCTCCTACGAGCAGTACTTC.

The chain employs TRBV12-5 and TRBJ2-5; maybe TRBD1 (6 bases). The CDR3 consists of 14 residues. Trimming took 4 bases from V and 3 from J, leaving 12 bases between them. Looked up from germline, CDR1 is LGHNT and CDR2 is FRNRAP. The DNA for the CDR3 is TGTGCTAGTGGTTACCCTAACAGGGAAGAGACCCAGTACTTC. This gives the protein CASGYPNREETQYF.

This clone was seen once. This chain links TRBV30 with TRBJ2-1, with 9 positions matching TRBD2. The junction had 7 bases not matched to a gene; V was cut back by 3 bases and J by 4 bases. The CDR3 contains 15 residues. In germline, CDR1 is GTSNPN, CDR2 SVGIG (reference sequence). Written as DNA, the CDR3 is TGTGCCTGGAGGCGGGCGGGGGGGCCTTACAATGAGCAGTTCTTC. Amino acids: CAWRRAGGPYNEQFF.

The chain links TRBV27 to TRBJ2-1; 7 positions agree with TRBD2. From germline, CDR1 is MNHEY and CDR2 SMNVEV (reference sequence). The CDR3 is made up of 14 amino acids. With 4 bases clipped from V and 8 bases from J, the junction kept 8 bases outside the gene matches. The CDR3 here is CASSSERGWDEQFF. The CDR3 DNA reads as TGTGCCAGCAGTTCTGAGCGGGGTTGGGATGAGCAGTTCTTC.

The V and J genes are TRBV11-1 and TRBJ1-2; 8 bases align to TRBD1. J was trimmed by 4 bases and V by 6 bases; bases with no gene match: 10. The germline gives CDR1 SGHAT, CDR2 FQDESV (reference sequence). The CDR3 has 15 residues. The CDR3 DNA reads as TGTGCCAGCAGTCCGGGACAGGAGGGATTCTATGGCTACACCTTC. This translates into CASSPGQEGFYGYTF.

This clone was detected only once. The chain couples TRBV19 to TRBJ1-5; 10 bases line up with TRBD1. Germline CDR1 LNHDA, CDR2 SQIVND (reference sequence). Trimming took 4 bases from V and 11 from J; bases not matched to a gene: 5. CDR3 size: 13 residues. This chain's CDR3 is CASSRDGQGAQHF. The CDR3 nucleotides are TGTGCCAGTAGTAGAGACGGACAGGGGGCCCAGCATTTT.

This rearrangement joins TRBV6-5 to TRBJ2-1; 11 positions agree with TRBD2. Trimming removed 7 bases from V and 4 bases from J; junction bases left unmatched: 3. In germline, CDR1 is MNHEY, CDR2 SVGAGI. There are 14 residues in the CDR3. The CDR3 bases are TGTGCCAGCATTTTAGCGGGGGGGTACAATGAGCAGTTCTTC. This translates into CASILAGGYNEQFF.

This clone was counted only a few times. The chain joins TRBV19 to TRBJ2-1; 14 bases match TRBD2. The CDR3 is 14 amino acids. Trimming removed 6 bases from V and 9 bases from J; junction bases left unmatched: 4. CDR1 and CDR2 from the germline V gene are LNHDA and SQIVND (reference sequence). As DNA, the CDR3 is TGTGCCAGTAGGACTAGCGGGGGGGCGGTTGAGCAGTTCTTC. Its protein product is CASRTSGGAVEQFF.

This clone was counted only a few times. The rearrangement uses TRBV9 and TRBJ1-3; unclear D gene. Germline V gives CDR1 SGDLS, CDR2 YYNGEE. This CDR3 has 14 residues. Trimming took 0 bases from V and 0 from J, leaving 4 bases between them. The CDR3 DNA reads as TGTGCCAGCAGCGTAGACTACTCTGGAAACACCATATATTTT. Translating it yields CASSVDYSGNTIYF.

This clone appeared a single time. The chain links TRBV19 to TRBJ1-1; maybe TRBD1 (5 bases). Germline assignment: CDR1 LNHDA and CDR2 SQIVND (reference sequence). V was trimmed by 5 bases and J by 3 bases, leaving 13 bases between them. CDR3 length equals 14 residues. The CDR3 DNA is TGTGCCAGTAGTCTCAGTCGGGGGTACACTGAAGCTTTCTTT. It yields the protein CASSLSRGYTEAFF.

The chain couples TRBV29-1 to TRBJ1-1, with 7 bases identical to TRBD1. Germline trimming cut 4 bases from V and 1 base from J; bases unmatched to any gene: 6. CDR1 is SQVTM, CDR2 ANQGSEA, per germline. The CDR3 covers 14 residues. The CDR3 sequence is CSVVQGRRNTEAFF. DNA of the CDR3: TGCAGCGTTGTACAGGGGAGGAGGAACACTGAAGCTTTCTTT.

DNA of the CDR3: TGTGCCAGCAGTTTAAGGGGCGGACAGGCCTCCTACAATGAGCAGTTCTTC. Protein product: CASSLRGGQASYNEQFF. The chain employs TRBV27 and TRBJ2-1; 7 nucleotides agree with TRBD1. Germline CDR1 and CDR2: MNHEY and SMNVEV (reference sequence). The CDR3 runs 17 residues. V shed 2 bases and J 0 bases; nucleotides not matched to a gene: 7.

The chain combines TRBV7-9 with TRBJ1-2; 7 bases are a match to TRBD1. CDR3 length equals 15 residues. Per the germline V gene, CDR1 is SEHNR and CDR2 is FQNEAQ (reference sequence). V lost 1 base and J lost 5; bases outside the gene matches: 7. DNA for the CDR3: TGTGCCAGCAGCTTAGGTGGGACAGCCGTTTATGGCTACACCTTC. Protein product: CASSLGGTAVYGYTF. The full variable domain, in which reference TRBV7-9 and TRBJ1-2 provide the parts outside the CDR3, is DTGVSQNPRHKITKRGQNVTFRCDPISEHNRLYWYRQTLGQGPEFLTYFQNEAQLEKSRLLSDRFSAERPKGSFSTLEIQRTEQGDSAMYLCASSLGGTAVYGYTFGSGTRLTVV.

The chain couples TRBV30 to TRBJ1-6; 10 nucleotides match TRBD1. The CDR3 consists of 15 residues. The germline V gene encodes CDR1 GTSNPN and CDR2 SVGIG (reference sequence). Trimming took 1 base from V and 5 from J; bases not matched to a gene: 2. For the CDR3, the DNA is TGTGCCTGGAGTGCAGACAGGGGGCATAATTCACCCCTCCACTTT. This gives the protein CAWSADRGHNSPLHF.

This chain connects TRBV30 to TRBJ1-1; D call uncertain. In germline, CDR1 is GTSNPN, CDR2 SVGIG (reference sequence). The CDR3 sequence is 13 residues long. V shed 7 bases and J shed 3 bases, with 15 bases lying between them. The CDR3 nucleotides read TGTGCCTCGACCTTAAACCAGGACACTGAAGCTTTCTTT. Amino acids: CASTLNQDTEAFF.

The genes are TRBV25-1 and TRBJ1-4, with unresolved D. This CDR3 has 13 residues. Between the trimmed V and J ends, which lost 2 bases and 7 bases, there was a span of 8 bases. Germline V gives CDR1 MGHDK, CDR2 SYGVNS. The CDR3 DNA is TGTGCCAGCAGTGAAATCCAGGCTGAAAAACTGTTTTTT. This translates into CASSEIQAEKLFF. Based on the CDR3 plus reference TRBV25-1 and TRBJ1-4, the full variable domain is EADIYQTPRYLVIGTGKKITLECSQTMGHDKMYWYQQDPGMELHLIHYSYGVNSTEKGDLSSESTVSRIRTEHFPLTLESARPSHTSQYLCASSEIQAEKLFFGSGTQLSVL.

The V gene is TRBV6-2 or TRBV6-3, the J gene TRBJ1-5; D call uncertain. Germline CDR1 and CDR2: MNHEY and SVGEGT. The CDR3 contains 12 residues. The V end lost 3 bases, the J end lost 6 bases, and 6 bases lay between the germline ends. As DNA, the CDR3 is TGTGCCAGCAGTTATGTCGGTCAGCCCCAGCATTTT. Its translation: CASSYVGQPQHF.

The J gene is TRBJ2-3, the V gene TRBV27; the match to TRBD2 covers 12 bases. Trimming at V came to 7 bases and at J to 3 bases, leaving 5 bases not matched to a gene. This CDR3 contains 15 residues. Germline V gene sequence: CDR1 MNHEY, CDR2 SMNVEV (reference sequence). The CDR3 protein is CASIGLAGNTDTQYF. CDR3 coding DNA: TGTGCCAGCATCGGACTAGCGGGGAATACAGATACGCAGTATTTT.

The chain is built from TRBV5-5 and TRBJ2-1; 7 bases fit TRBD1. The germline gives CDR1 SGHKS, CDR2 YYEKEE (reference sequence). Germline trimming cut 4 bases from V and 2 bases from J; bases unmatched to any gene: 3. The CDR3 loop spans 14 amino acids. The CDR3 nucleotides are TGTGCCAGCAGCCTGCAGGGGGCCTACAATGAGCAGTTCTTC. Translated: CASSLQGAYNEQFF.

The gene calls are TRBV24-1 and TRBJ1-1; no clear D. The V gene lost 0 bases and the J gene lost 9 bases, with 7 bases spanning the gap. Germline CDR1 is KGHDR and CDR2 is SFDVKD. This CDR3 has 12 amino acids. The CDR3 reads CATSDLVGKAFF. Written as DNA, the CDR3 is TGTGCCACCAGTGATTTGGTCGGGAAAGCTTTCTTT.

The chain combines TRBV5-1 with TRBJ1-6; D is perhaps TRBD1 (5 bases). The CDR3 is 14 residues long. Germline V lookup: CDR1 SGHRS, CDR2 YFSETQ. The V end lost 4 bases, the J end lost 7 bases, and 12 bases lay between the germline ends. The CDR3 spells CASSTGGRNSPLHF. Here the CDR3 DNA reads TGCGCCAGCAGCACCGGGGGACGGAATTCACCCCTCCACTTT.